This T cell receptor (beta chain) was observed in a study of cytomegalovirus exposure and HLA in healthy donors. Points from the study as a whole: Relative to the roughly 700-donor mean, N-insertions were reportedly fewer in an Asian-associated ancestry cluster in a later analysis. Most TCR beta V segments were productive about 87% or about 30% of the time in an earlier analysis.

The PCR had 60 Vbeta and 13 Jbeta primers. Assay: immunoSEQ multiplex PCR; the TCRdb copy retains only in-frame clones and omits some. This table has 85,000 to 120,000 clones, 65% to 80% appearing once. About this clone itself: Its antigen is undetermined.

Donors sampled were nominally healthy, though unrecorded immune exposures were likely. This sequence originates from a woman between 45 and 60 years old in good health and CMV-seropositive. The sequenced material came from PBMCs.

This CDR3 is CAWSPLAGSPYNEQFF. The CDR3 region has the DNA TGTGCCTGGAGTCCCTTAGCGGGGTCTCCCTACAATGAGCAGTTCTTC. The chain joins TRBV30 to TRBJ2-1; 8 bases are a match to TRBD2. The length of the CDR3 is 16 residues. V dropped 2 bases and J dropped 2; count of bases not matched to a gene: 8. Germline assignment: CDR1 GTSNPN and CDR2 SVGIG (reference sequence). Complete variable domain (other parts from reference TRBV30 and TRBJ2-1): SQTIHQWPATLVQPVGSPLSLECTVEGTSNPNLYWYRQAAGRGLQLLFYSVGIGQISSEVPQNLSASRPQDRQFILSSKKLLLSDSGFYLCAWSPLAGSPYNEQFFGPGTRLTVL.